This T cell receptor (beta chain) comes out of a study of control samples from healthy donors and cancer patients. The CDR3 consists of 15 residues. V lost 0 bases and J lost 6; bases outside the gene matches: 6. CDR1 and CDR2 (germline): SGHRS, YFSETQ. Profiled with immunoSEQ multiplex PCR; TCRdb holds only in-frame clones, not every one. Of tens of thousands of clones in the sample, roughly nine tenths are singletons; the top ten hold 11% to 15%. J is TRBJ2-3 and V is TRBV5-1, with 8 bases that match TRBD2. Sequences were obtained from PBMCs. The sequence derives from a man aged 60 to 69 with head and neck cancer. The CDR3 coding sequence is TGCGCCAGCAGCTTGGACGGGGGGGCTTCGGATACGCAGTATTTT. Translating gives CASSLDGGASDTQYF.